The 21 T cell receptor beta chains reported below all come from one sample, sequenced in a study of response to subunit inactivated influenza vaccine. A single record per CDR3 protein comes from TCRdb applying MiXCR to the RT-PCR reads. The profile shows hundreds of thousands of distinct CDR3 sequences, about an eighth of them singletons. The sequences come from PBMCs from blood, collected on the day of vaccination. These receptors were taken from a man aged 50-59 years who received an inactivated influenza vaccine.

The chain uses TRBV5-4 and TRBJ2-7, with D possibly TRBD1 on 6 matching bases. The CDR3 consists of 15 residues. Trimming shortened V by 4 bases and J by 2 bases, and 16 bases separated the two germline ends. CDR1 and CDR2 from the germline V gene are SGHNT and YYREEE (reference sequence). The CDR3, as DNA: TGTGCCAGCAGCGACTACGGACAGAACCCCTACGAGCAGTACTTC. It specifies CASSDYGQNPYEQYF.

This clonotype was observed a few times. The chain carries TRBV7-2 and TRBJ2-5; D ambiguous. Trimming pared 4 bases from V and 5 bases from J, leaving 8 bases between. This CDR3 is 12 amino acids long. Germline CDR1 is SGHTA and CDR2 is FQGNSA. CDR3 sequence: CASSYRAETQYF. CDR3 coding DNA: TGTGCCAGCAGCTATCGAGCGGAGACCCAGTACTTC.

The chain uses TRBV15 and TRBJ2-1; D may be TRBD2 (6 bases). CDR3 length: 13 amino acids. The germline CDR1 and CDR2 sequences are LNHNV and YYDKDF (reference sequence). V shed 0 bases and J shed 8 bases, with 8 bases lying between them. CDR3 nucleotides: TGTGCCACCAGCAGAGATGGGGACTATGAGCAGTTCTTC. It yields the protein CATSRDGDYEQFF.

This clonotype has more than one count but fewer than ten. The rearrangement uses TRBV11-2 and TRBJ2-3; 9 positions agree with TRBD2. This CDR3 is built from 18 residues. Germline V gene sequence: CDR1 SGHAT, CDR2 FQNNGV. V dropped 7 bases and J dropped 2; count of bases not matched to a gene: 16. The CDR3 is CASTTGYGLAGNTDTQYF. In nucleotides, the CDR3 is TGTGCCAGCACCACCGGTTACGGGCTAGCGGGAAACACAGATACGCAGTATTTT.

This sequence joins TRBV20-1 and TRBJ1-6; D gene ambiguous. Per the germline V gene, CDR1 is DFQATT and CDR2 is SNEGSKA (reference sequence). This CDR3 has 13 residues. The V and J ends lost 1 base and 10 bases respectively, with 11 bases between them. The CDR3 nucleotides read TGCAGTGCTAGAGTAGTCGGAGTATCACCCCTCCACTTT. Translation gives CSARVVGVSPLHF.

The V gene is TRBV7-9, the J gene TRBJ2-5; 10 nucleotides agree with TRBD1. CDR3 length equals 15 residues. V was clipped by 5 bases and J by 5 bases; unmatched bases: 8. CDR1 is SEHNR and CDR2 is FQNEAQ in the germline V gene (reference sequence). CDR3 nucleotide sequence: TGTGCCAGCAGCCCTGGGGACAGGGGATATGAGACCCAGTACTTC. Translated: CASSPGDRGYETQYF. Drawing the rest from reference TRBV7-9 and TRBJ2-5, the complete variable domain is DTGVSQNPRHKITKRGQNVTFRCDPISEHNRLYWYRQTLGQGPEFLTYFQNEAQLEKSRLLSDRFSAERPKGSFSTLEIQRTEQGDSAMYLCASSPGDRGYETQYFGPGTRLLVL.

CDR3: CASSQPRSRDSYGYTF. CDR3 sequence (DNA): TGCGCCAGCAGCCAACCTAGGTCCCGGGACAGCTATGGCTACACCTTC. This sequence joins TRBV4-1 and TRBJ1-2; 7 nucleotides agree with TRBD1. CDR3 length: 16 amino acids. Trimming at V came to 2 bases and at J to 4 bases, leaving 10 bases not matched to a gene. Germline V gene sequence: CDR1 MGHRA, CDR2 YSYEKL.

The sample holds many counts of this clonotype. The chain is built from TRBV10-3 and TRBJ2-3; 9 bases fit TRBD2. The germline CDR1 and CDR2 sequences are ENHRY and SYGVKD. J gave up 1 base and V 6 bases, and 5 bases lay outside the gene matches. This CDR3 comprises 15 residues. The CDR3: CAIRRLAGGTDTQYF. DNA of the CDR3: TGTGCCATCAGGAGATTAGCGGGGGGCACAGATACGCAGTATTTT.

This clonotype was found a few times. The chain recombines TRBV12-3 or TRBV12-4 with TRBJ1-1; D uncertain. Between the trimmed V and J ends, which lost 7 bases and 5 bases, there was a span of 17 bases. The CDR3 runs 14 residues. The CDR3 coding sequence is TGTGCCAGCACCGAAGCACCTAAGAGAACTGAAGCTTTCTTT. Its translation: CASTEAPKRTEAFF.

This clonotype has more than one count but fewer than ten. The chain has TRBV20-1 and TRBJ2-3; 11 nucleotides line up with TRBD2. Germline V gene sequence: CDR1 DFQATT, CDR2 SNEGSKA (reference sequence). The CDR3 has 15 amino acids. Unmatched junction bases numbered 8, after V lost 5 bases and J lost 4 bases. CDR3 sequence: CSASPTSGSPDTQYF. Written as DNA, the CDR3 is TGCAGTGCTTCCCCTACTAGCGGGAGTCCAGATACGCAGTATTTT.

This clonotype was observed at least ten times. CDR3 coding DNA: TGCAGCGTTACTACAGGAGCCTACGAGCAGTACTTC. This gives the protein CSVTTGAYEQYF. V and J are TRBV29-1 and TRBJ2-7; D may be TRBD1 (5 bases). Trimming took off 5 bases at V and 2 bases at J, with 10 bases between the two ends. CDR3 size: 12 residues. Germline lookup yields CDR1 SQVTM and CDR2 ANQGSEA.

This clonotype was counted between two and nine times. V gene TRBV20-1 combines with J gene TRBJ2-7; 10 bases match TRBD2. The CDR3 spans 16 residues. V dropped 6 bases and J dropped 5; count of bases not matched to a gene: 16. Germline-derived CDR1 and CDR2 are DFQATT and SNEGSKA (reference sequence). CDR3: CSAEGASGRAQDEQYF. CDR3 bases: TGCAGTGCGGAGGGGGCCAGCGGGAGGGCCCAGGACGAGCAGTACTTC.

This clonotype was detected a few times. V and J are TRBV18 and TRBJ2-3; maybe TRBD1 (6 bases). V lost 3 bases and J 9 bases, leaving 13 bases between the germline ends. Germline CDR1 KGHSH, CDR2 LQKENI. The CDR3 runs 13 residues. This CDR3 is CASSPGPQGTQYF. The CDR3 DNA is TGTGCCAGCTCACCCGGTCCACAGGGCACGCAGTATTTT.

This clonotype was counted a few times. CDR3 nucleotide sequence: TGTGCCAGCACCGAGCGGACGAGCTCCTACAATGAGCAGTTCTTC. Protein: CASTERTSSYNEQFF. The V and J genes are TRBV2 and TRBJ2-1, with TRBD2 as a possible D gene (5 bases). This CDR3 comprises 15 residues. Germline V gene lookup returns CDR1 SNHLY and CDR2 FYNNEI. Deletions cut 7 bases from V and 0 bases from J, with 13 bases between.

V gene TRBV25-1 combines with J gene TRBJ2-3; TRBD2 matches 11 bases. Germline values: CDR1 MGHDK, CDR2 SYGVNS. Trimming took 6 bases from V and 5 from J; bases not matched to a gene: 7. This CDR3 is 15 amino acids long. The CDR3 DNA reads as TGTGCCAGCAGCTTAGCGGGGGGGTCAGGAGATACGCAGTATTTT. Translation: CASSLAGGSGDTQYF.

This clonotype was detected a few times. CDR3 residues: CASSVAASTDTQYF. For the CDR3, the DNA is TGTGCCAGCAGCGTAGCGGCAAGCACAGATACGCAGTATTTT. The chain is built from TRBV28 and TRBJ2-3; D possibly corresponds to TRBD2 (6 bases). V lost 6 bases and J 0 bases, leaving 10 bases between the germline ends. Per germline, CDR1 MDHEN and CDR2 SYDVKM. The CDR3 covers 14 residues. Variable domain in full (rest from reference TRBV28 and TRBJ2-3): DVKVTQSSRYLVKRTGEKVFLECVQDMDHENMFWYRQDPGLGLRLIYFSYDVKMKEKGDIPEGYSVSREKKERFSLILESASTNQTSMYLCASSVAASTDTQYFGPGTRLTVL.

The V call is TRBV10-3, the J call TRBJ2-1; TRBD2 matches 9 bases. Unmatched junction bases numbered 4, after V lost 3 bases and J lost 7 bases. There are 14 residues in the CDR3. From germline, CDR1 is ENHRY and CDR2 SYGVKD. This CDR3 is CAISDSGSTNEQFF. In DNA, the CDR3 is TGTGCCATCAGTGATAGCGGGAGTACTAATGAGCAGTTCTTC.

In its sample, this clonotype was seen a few times. This chain uses TRBV29-1 with TRBJ2-5, with 7 bases lining up with TRBD1. Per the germline V gene, CDR1 is SQVTM and CDR2 is ANQGSEA. Trimming at V came to 3 bases and at J to 1 base, leaving 2 bases not matched to a gene. CDR3 size: 13 residues. CDR3 coding DNA: TGCAGCGTTGAGGGACAGTTCCAAGAGACCCAGTACTTC. It codes for CSVEGQFQETQYF.

The gene calls are TRBV18 and TRBJ1-1; possibly TRBD1 for D (5 bases). V lost 2 bases and J lost 0, with 7 bases in between. Germline V gene data show CDR1 as KGHSH and CDR2 as LQKENI. The CDR3 sequence is 14 residues long. The CDR3 DNA reads TGTGCCAGCTCACCAACACAGGTGAACACTGAAGCTTTCTTT. It translates to CASSPTQVNTEAFF.

This clonotype showed up just a few times. This chain connects TRBV18 to TRBJ2-2; tentatively, D is TRBD1 or TRBD2 (6 bases each). V was shortened by 3 bases and J by 4 bases, with 18 bases between the two germline ends. The CDR3 consists of 17 residues. Germline CDR1 KGHSH, CDR2 LQKENI. CDR3 loop: CASSPRGATAITGELFF. CDR3 nucleotide sequence: TGTGCCAGCTCACCGAGGGGGGCGACAGCTATCACCGGGGAGCTGTTTTTT.

This clonotype was detected ten times or more. DNA for the CDR3: TGCGCCAGCAGCCCTAACCCAGGTTTTGTGTACGAGCAGTACTTC. Its translation is CASSPNPGFVYEQYF. The V and J genes are TRBV5-1 and TRBJ2-7; D not certain. The ends were cut back, 4 bases at V and 4 bases at J, with 18 bases in the middle. The CDR3 contains 15 residues. In germline, CDR1 is SGHRS, CDR2 YFSETQ.